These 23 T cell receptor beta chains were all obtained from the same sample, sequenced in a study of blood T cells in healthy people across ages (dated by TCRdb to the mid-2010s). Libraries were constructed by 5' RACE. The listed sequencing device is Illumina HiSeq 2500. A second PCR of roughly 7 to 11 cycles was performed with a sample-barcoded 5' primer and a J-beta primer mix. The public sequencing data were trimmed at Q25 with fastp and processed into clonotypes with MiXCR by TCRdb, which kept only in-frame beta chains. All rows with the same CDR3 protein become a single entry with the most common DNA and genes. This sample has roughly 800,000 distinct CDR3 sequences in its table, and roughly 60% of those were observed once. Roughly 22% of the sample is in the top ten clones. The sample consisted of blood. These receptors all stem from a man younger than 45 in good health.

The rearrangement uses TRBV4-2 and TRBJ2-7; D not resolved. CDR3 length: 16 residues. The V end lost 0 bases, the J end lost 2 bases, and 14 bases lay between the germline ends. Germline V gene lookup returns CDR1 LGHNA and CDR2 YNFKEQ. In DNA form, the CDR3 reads TGTGCCAGCAGCCAAGATCTGAGGCAAGTAACCTACGAGCAGTACTTC. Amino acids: CASSQDLRQVTYEQYF.

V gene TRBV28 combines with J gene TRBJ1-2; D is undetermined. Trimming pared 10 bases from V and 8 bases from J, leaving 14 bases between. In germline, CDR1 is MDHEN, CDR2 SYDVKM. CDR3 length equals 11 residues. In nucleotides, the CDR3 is TGTGCCATCAACAGTCCCAAGGGCTACACCTTC. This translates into CAINSPKGYTF.

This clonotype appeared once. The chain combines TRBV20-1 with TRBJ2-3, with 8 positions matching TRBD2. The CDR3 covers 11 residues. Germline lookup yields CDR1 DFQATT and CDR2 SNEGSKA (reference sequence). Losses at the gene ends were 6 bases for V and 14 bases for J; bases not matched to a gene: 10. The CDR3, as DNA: TGCAGTGCCCATTCAGCGGGAGTTAGGTATTTT. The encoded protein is CSAHSAGVRYF.

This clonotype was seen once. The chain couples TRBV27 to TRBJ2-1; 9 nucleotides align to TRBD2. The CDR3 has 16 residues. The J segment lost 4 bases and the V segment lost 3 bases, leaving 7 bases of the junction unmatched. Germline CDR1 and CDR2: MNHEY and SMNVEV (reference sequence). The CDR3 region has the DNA TGTGCCAGCAGTTTGTTCGCTAGCGGGACGTACAATGAGCAGTTCTTC. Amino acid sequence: CASSLFASGTYNEQFF.

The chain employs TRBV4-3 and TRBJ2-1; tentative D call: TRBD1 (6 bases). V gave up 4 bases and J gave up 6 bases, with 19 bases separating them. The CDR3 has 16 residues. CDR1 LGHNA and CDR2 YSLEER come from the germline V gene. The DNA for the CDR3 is TGCGCCAGCAGCCGGACCCCGGGACAAAAAGCCAATGAGCAGTTCTTC. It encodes CASSRTPGQKANEQFF.

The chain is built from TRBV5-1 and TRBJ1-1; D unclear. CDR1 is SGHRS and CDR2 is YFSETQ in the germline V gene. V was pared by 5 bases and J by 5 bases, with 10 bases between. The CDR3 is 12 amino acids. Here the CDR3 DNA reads TGCGCCAGCAGGGAACAACATACTGAAGCTTTCTTT. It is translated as CASREQHTEAFF. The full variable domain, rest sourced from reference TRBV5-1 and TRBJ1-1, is KAGVTQTPRYLIKTRGQQVTLSCSPISGHRSVSWYQQTPGQGLQFLFEYFSETQRNKGNFPGRFSGRQFSNSRSEMNVSTLELGDSALYLCASREQHTEAFFGQGTRLTVV.

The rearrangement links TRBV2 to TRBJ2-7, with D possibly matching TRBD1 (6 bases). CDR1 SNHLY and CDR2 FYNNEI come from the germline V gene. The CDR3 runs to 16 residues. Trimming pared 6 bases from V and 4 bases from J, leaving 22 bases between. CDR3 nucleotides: TGTGCCAGCAGGGGCCAACAGGGATTGGTTAGGTACGAGCAGTACTTC. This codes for CASRGQQGLVRYEQYF.

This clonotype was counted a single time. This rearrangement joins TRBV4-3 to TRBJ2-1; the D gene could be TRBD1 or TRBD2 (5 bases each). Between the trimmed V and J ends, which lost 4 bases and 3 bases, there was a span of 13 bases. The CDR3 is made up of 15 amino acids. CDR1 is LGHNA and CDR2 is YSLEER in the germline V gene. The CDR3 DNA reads TGCGCCAGCAGCCCCGAGGGGTGGTTCTACAATGAGCAGTTCTTC. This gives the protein CASSPEGWFYNEQFF.

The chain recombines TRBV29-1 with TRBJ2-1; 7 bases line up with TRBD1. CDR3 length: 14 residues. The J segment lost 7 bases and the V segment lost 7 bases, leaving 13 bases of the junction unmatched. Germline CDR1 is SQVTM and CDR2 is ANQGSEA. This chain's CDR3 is CSASQGGEGNEQFF. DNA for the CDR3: TGCAGCGCATCACAAGGGGGCGAAGGTAATGAGCAGTTCTTC.

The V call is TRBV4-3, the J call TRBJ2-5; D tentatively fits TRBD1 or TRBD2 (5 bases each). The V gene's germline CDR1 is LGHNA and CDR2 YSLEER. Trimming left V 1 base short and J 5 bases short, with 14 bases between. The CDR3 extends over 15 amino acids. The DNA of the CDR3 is TGCGCCAGCAGCCAAGGTGGCCCGGGGACGGAGACCCAGTACTTC. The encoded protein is CASSQGGPGTETQYF.

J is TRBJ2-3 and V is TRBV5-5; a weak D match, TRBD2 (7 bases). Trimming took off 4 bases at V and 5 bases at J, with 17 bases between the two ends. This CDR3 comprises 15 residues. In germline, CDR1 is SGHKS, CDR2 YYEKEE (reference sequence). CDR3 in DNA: TGTGCCAGCAGCCGGTCCGGGGGCGGGAGAGATACGCAGTATTTT. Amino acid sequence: CASSRSGGGRDTQYF.

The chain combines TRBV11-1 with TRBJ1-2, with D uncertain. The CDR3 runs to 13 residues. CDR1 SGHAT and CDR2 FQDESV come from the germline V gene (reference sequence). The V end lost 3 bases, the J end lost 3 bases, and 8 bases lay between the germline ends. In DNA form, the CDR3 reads TGTGCCAGCAGCTTTAATGGGGACTATGGCTACACCTTC. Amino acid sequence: CASSFNGDYGYTF.

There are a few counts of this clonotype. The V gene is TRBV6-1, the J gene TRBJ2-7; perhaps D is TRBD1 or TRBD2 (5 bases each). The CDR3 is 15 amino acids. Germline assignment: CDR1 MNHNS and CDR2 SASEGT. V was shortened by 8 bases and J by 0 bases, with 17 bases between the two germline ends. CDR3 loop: CASLIGGTNSYEQYF. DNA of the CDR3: TGTGCCAGCTTGATTGGGGGAACCAACTCCTACGAGCAGTACTTC.

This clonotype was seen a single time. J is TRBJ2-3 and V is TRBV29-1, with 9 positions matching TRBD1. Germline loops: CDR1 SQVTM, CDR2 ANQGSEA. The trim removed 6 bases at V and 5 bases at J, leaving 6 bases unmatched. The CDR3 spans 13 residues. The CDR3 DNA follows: TGCAGCGTGGAACAGGGGGCGCGAGATACGCAGTATTTT. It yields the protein CSVEQGARDTQYF.

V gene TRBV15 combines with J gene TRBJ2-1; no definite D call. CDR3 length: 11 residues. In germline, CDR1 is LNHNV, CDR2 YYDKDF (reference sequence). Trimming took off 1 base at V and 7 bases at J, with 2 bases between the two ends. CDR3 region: CATSRVNEQFF. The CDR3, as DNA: TGTGCCACCAGCAGAGTAAATGAGCAGTTCTTC.

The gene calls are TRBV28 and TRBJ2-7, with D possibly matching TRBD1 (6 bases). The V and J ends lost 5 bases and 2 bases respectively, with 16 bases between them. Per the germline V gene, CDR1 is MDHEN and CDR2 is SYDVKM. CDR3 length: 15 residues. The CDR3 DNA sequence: TGTGCCAGCAGTACAATCGGACAGTTCCCCTACGAGCAGTACTTC. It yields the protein CASSTIGQFPYEQYF. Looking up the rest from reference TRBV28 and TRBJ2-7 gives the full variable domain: DVKVTQSSRYLVKRTGEKVFLECVQDMDHENMFWYRQDPGLGLRLIYFSYDVKMKEKGDIPEGYSVSREKKERFSLILESASTNQTSMYLCASSTIGQFPYEQYFGPGTRLTVT.

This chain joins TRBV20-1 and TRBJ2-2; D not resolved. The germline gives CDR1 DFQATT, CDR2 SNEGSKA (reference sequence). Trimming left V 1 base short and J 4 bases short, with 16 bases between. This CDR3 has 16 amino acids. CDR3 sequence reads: CSARVSSLGTTGELFF. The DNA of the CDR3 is TGCAGTGCTAGAGTGAGCAGTCTAGGTACCACCGGGGAGCTGTTTTTT.

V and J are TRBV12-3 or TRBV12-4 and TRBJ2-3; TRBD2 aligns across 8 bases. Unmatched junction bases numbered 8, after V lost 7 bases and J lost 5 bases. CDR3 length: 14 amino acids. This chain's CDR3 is CASNGGGSGDTQYF. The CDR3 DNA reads TGTGCCAGCAATGGCGGGGGGAGCGGAGATACGCAGTATTTT.

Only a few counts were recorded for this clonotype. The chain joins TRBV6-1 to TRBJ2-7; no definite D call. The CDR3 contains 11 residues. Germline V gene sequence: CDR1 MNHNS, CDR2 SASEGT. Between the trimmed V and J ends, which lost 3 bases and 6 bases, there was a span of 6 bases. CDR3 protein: CASSDWSEQYF. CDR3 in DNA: TGTGCCAGCAGTGATTGGAGCGAGCAGTACTTC.

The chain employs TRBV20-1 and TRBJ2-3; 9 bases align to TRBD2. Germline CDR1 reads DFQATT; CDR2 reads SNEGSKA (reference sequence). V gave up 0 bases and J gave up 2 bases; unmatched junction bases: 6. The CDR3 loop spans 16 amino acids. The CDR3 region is CSAREAAGGPTDTQYF. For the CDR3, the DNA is TGCAGTGCTAGAGAAGCAGCGGGAGGCCCCACAGATACGCAGTATTTT.

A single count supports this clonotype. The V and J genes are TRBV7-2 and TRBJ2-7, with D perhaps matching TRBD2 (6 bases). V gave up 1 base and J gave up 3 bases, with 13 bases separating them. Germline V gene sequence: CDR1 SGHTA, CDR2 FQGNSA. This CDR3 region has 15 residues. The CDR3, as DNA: TGTGCCAGCAGCTTAGGCCCGGGAGCCCACTACGAGCAGTACTTC. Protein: CASSLGPGAHYEQYF.

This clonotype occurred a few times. In DNA, the CDR3 is TGTGCCAGCAGCCAAGGTGTGTCTAGTGCCTACAATGAGCAGTTCTTC. Amino acids: CASSQGVSSAYNEQFF. The gene calls are TRBV4-2 and TRBJ2-1; D is uncertain. The CDR3 runs 16 residues. Looked up from germline, CDR1 is LGHNA and CDR2 is YNFKEQ. Trimming shortened V by 1 base and J by 2 bases, and 12 bases separated the two germline ends.

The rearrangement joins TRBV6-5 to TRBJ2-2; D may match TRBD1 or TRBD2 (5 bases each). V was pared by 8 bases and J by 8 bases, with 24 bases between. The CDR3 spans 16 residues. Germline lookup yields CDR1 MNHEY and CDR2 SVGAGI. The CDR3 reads CASGLNVGVRTGELFF. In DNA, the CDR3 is TGTGCCAGCGGCCTCAATGTGGGGGTACGAACGGGGGAGCTGTTTTTT.